This TCR beta chain was captured by sequencing in a study of T cell responses to AZD1222 COVID-19 vaccine. Sequencing was performed with immunoSEQ multiplex PCR; in TCRdb, only in-frame clones are kept and a portion is missing. Counted here are around 110,000 clones, approximately 90% occurring once; the ten biggest clones make up around 3.1%. Study results and limitations: Targeting of unmutated variant regions was reportedly seen in nearly half of spike-specific TCRs. Among those given AZD1222, only 6 or 7 were seropositive at baseline.

V lost 4 bases, J lost 6 bases, and 7 bases stayed unmatched. Germline loops: CDR1 MNHEY, CDR2 SVGEGT. The CDR3 length is 14 residues. To note about this clone: The antigen is undetermined.

This sequence joins TRBV6-2 or TRBV6-3 and TRBJ2-7, with TRBD2 matching 9 bases. Sequences were derived from peripheral blood, sampled on day 0 of AZD1222 vaccination. This receptor was identified in an adult in good health. CDR3 in DNA: TGTGCCAGCAGTTCACCGGGACTAGCCGGCGAGCAGTACTTC. Translating gives CASSSPGLAGEQYF.